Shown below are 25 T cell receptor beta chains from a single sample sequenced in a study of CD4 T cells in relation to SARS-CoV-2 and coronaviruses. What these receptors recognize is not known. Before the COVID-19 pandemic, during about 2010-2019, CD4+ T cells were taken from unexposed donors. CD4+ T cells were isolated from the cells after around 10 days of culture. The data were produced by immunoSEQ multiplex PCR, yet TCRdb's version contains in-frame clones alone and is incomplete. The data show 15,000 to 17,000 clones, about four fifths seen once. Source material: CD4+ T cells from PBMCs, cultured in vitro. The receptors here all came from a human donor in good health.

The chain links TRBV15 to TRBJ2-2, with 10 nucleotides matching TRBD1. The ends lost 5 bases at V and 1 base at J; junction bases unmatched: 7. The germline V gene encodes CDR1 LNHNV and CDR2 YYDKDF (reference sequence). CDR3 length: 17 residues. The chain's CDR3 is CATSGGTGVWNTGELFF. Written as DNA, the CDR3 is TGTGCCACCAGCGGAGGGACAGGGGTCTGGAACACCGGGGAGCTGTTTTTT.

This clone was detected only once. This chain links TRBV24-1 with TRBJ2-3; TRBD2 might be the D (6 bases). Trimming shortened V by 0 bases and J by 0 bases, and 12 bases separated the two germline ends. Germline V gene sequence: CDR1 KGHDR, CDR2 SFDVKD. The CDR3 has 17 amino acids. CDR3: CATSDLLSGTSTDTQYF. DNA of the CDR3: TGTGCCACCAGTGATTTGCTTAGCGGTACTAGCACAGATACGCAGTATTTT.

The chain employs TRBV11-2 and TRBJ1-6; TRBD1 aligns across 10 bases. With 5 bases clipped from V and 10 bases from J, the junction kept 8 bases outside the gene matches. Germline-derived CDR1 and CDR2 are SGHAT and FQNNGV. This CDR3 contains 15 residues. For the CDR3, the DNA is TGTGCCAGCAGCCAACTCCGGGACAGGGGATCACCCCTCCACTTT. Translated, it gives CASSQLRDRGSPLHF.

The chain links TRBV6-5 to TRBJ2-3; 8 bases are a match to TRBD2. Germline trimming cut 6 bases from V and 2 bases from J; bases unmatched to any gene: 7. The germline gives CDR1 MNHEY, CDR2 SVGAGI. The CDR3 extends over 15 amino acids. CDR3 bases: TGTGCCAGCAGAATAGCGGGAACCTTCACAGATACGCAGTATTTT. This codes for CASRIAGTFTDTQYF.

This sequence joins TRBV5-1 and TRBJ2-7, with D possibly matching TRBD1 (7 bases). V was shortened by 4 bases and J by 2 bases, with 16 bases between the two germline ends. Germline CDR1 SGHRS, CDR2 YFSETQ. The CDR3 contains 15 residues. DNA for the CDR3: TGCGCCAGCAGCCCCTACCAGGGGGGAGCCTACGAGCAGTACTTC. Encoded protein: CASSPYQGGAYEQYF. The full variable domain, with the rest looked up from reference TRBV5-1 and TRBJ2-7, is KAGVTQTPRYLIKTRGQQVTLSCSPISGHRSVSWYQQTPGQGLQFLFEYFSETQRNKGNFPGRFSGRQFSNSRSEMNVSTLELGDSALYLCASSPYQGGAYEQYFGPGTRLTVT.

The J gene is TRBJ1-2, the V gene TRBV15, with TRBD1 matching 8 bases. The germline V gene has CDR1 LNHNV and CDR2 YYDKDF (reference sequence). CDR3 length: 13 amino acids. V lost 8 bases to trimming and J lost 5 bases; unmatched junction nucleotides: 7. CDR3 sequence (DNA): TGTGCCACCGGACAGGGACGGGAATATGGCTACACCTTC. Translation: CATGQGREYGYTF.

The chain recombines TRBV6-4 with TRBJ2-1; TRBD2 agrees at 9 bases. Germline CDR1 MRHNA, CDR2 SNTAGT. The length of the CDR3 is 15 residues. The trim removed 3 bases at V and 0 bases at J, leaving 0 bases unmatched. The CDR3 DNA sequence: TGTGCCAGCAGTGAGACTAGCGGCTCCTACAATGAGCAGTTCTTC. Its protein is CASSETSGSYNEQFF.

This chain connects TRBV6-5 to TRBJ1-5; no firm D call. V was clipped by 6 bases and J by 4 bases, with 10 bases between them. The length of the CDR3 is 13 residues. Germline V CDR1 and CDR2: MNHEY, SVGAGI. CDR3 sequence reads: CASRVTRNQPQHF. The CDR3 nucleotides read TGTGCCAGCAGGGTTACACGGAATCAGCCCCAGCATTTT.

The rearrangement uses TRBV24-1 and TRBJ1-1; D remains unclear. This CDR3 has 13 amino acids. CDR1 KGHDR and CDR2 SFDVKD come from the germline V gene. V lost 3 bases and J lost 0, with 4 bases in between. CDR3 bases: TGTGCCACCAGTGATAGCCTGAACACTGAAGCTTTCTTT. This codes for CATSDSLNTEAFF.

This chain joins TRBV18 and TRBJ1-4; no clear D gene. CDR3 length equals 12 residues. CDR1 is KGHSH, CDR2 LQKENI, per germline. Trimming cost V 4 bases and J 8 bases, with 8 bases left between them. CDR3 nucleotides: TGTGCCAGCTCACTAGACCAGGAAAAACTGTTTTTT. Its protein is CASSLDQEKLFF.

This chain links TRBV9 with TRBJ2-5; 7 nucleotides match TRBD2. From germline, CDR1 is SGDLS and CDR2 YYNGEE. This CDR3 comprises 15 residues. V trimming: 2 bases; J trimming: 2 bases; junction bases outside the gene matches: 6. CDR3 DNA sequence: TGTGCCAGCAGCGTTAATGGGAGGGCACAAGAGACCCAGTACTTC. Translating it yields CASSVNGRAQETQYF.

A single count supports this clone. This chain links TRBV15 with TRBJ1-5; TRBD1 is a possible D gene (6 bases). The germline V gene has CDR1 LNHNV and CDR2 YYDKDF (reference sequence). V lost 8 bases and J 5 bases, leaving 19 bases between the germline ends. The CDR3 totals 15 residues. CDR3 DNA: TGTGCCACCGCGGGGAGGGGGGGCATCGATCAGCCCCAGCATTTT. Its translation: CATAGRGGIDQPQHF. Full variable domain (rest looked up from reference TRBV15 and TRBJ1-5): DAMVIQNPRYQVTQFGKPVTLSCSQTLNHNVMYWYQQKSSQAPKLLFHYYDKDFNNEADTPDNFQSRRPNTSFCFLDIRSPGLGDTAMYLCATAGRGGIDQPQHFGDGTRLSIL.

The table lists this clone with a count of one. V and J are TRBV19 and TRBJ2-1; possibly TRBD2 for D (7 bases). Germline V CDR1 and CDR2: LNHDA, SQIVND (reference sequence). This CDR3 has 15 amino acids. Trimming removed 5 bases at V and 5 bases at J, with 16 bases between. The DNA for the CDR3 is TGTGCCAGTAGTCTCCCGGGGGGCGCGGACAATGAGCAGTTCTTC. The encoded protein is CASSLPGGADNEQFF. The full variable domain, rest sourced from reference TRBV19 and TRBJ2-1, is DGGITQSPKYLFRKEGQNVTLSCEQNLNHDAMYWYRQDPGQGLRLIYYSQIVNDFQKGDIAEGYSVSREKKESFPLTVTSAQKNPTAFYLCASSLPGGADNEQFFGPGTRLTVL.

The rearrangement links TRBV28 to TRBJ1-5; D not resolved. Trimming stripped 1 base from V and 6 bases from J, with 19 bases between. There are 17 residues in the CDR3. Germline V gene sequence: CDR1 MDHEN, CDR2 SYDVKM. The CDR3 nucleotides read TGTGCCAGCAGTTTATTGCCCCACAGCGTCGGTGGTCAGCCCCAGCATTTT. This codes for CASSLLPHSVGGQPQHF.

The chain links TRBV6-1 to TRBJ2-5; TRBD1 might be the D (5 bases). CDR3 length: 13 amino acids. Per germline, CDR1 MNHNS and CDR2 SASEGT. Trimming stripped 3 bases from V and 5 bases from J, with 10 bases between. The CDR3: CASSEDKWETQYF. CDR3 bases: TGTGCCAGCAGTGAGGACAAGTGGGAGACCCAGTACTTC.

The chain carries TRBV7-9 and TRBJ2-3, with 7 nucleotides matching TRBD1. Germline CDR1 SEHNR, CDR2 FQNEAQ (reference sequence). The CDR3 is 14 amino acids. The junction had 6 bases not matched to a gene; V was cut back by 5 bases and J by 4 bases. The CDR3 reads CASSHRGHSDTQYF. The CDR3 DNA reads TGTGCCAGCAGCCATAGGGGGCATTCAGATACGCAGTATTTT.

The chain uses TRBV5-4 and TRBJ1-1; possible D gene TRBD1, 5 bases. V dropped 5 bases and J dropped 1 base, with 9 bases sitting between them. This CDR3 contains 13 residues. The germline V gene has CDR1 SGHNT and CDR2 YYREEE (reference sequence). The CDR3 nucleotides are TGTGCCAGCAGTTATGACAGGAACACTGAAGCTTTCTTT. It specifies CASSYDRNTEAFF.

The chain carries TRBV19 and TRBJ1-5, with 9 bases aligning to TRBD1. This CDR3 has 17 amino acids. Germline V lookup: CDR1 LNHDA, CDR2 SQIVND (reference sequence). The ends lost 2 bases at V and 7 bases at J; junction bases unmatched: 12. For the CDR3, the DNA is TGTGCCAGTAGTATAAACCCGGGACAGGGCCTAGGGCAGCCCCAGCATTTT. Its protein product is CASSINPGQGLGQPQHF.

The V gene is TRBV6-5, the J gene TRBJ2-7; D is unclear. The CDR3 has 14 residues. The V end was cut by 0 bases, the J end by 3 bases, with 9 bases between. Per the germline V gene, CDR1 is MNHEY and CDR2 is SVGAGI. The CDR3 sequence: CASSYSAAGYEQYF. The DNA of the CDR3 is TGTGCCAGCAGTTACTCGGCGGCAGGCTACGAGCAGTACTTC.

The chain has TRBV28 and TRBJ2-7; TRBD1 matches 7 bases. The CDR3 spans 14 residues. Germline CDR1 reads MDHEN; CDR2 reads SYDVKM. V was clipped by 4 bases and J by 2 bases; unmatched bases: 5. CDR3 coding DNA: TGTGCCAGCAGTTCGAACAGGGGCCCCTACGAGCAGTACTTC. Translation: CASSSNRGPYEQYF.

In nucleotides, the CDR3 is TGCAGCGTTGAAGAAATGCATGAGCAGTTCTTC. This encodes CSVEEMHEQFF. This chain joins TRBV29-1 and TRBJ2-1, with no clear D. Trimming took 0 bases from V and 8 from J, leaving 5 bases between them. The CDR3 is 11 amino acids. The germline CDR1 and CDR2 sequences are SQVTM and ANQGSEA.

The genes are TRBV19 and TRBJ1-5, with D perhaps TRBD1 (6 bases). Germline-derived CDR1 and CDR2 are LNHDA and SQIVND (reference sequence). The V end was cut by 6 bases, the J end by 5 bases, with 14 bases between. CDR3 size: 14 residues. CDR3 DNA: TGTGCCAGTAGACCCTCCACAGGGTATCAGCCCCAGCATTTT. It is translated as CASRPSTGYQPQHF. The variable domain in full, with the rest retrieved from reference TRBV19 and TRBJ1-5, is DGGITQSPKYLFRKEGQNVTLSCEQNLNHDAMYWYRQDPGQGLRLIYYSQIVNDFQKGDIAEGYSVSREKKESFPLTVTSAQKNPTAFYLCASRPSTGYQPQHFGDGTRLSIL.

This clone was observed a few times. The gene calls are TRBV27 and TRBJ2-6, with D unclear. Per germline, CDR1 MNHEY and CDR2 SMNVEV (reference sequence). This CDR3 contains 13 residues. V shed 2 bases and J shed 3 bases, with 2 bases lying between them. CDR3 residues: CASSLGGANVLTF. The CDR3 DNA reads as TGTGCCAGCAGTTTAGGTGGGGCCAACGTCCTGACTTTC.

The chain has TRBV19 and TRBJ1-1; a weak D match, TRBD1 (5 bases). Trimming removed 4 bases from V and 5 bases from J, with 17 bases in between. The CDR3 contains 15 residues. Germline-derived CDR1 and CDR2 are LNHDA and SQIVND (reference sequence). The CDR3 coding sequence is TGTGCCAGTAGTACCAACTATCAGGGTAAAACTGAAGCTTTCTTT. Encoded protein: CASSTNYQGKTEAFF.

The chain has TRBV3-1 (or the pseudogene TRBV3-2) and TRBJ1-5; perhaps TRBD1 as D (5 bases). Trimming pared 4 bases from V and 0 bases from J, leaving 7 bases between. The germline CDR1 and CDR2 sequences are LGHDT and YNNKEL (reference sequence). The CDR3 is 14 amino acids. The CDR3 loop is CASSPGNSNQPQHF. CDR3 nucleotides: TGTGCCAGCAGCCCAGGGAATAGCAATCAGCCCCAGCATTTT.